The present TCR beta chain was sequenced within a study of blood T cell repertoires in COVID-19. This CDR3 contains 15 residues. The V gene lost 5 bases and the J gene lost 1 base, with 13 bases spanning the gap. CDR1 and CDR2 (germline): SGDLS, YYNGEE. In the original analysis: The authors estimated nucleated cell counts from reference gene primer amplification. The method was immunoSEQ multiplex PCR; TCRdb's version includes in-frame clones alone and lacks a portion of them. V and J calls and clone size are those listed in that table; D and trimming were worked out from the DNA. The table has about 160,000 clones, around nine tenths seen once. Residents of approximately 25 US areas, aged roughly 18 to 89 years, made up the participants. Cohorts were based on clinical histories the participants reported.

The chain has TRBV9 and TRBJ2-1; D may be TRBD1 (6 bases). This clonotype was sampled from a woman between 50 and 59 years old who had recovered from COVID-19. The sequenced sample was PBMCs or T cells enriched from blood (not recorded which). In nucleotides, the CDR3 is TGTGCCAGCAGTGGGGGCGGGCTTTCCTACAATGAGCAGTTCTTC. Residues: CASSGGGLSYNEQFF.